The present T cell receptor beta chain was sequenced within a study of T cells after posttransplantation cyclophosphamide. The CDR3 spans 17 residues. Germline CDR1 and CDR2: SGHKS and YYEKEE (reference sequence). Losses at the gene ends were 4 bases for V and 4 bases for J; bases not matched to a gene: 9. Generated by immunoSEQ multiplex PCR, the TCRdb table keeps only in-frame clones and is missing some. Here the sample spans 17,000 or so clones, 85% being singletons. Controls had myeloablative marrow grafts with methotrexate and calcineurin inhibitor, sampled at 1 year. Sequenced here: PBMCs, sampled after allogeneic stem cell transplant with calcineurin inhibitor and methotrexate. The TCR was taken from a young adult female patient who received an allogeneic stem cell transplant from an unrelated donor, was CMV-positive, and had acute and chronic GVHD. Some T cells may have originated in the graft donor. The rearrangement links TRBV5-5 to TRBJ1-5; 12 bases align to TRBD1. Here the CDR3 reads CASSAYLGQGANQPQHF. The DNA of the CDR3 is TGTGCCAGCAGCGCATACCTGGGACAGGGGGCGAATCAGCCCCAGCATTTT.